Included here is one T cell receptor beta chain sequence, with context. These data originate in a study of cytomegalovirus exposure and HLA in healthy donors. The CDR3 has 15 amino acids. The germline gives CDR1 SGHTA, CDR2 FQGNSA. With 5 bases removed from V and 0 bases from J, the gap between germline ends came to 11 bases. In the PCR, 60 Vbeta and 13 Jbeta primers were used. Sequencing was performed with immunoSEQ multiplex PCR; in TCRdb, only in-frame clones are kept and a portion is missing. Of about 120,000 clones listed, about four fifths are singletons. The sample taken for sequencing was PBMCs. The chain links TRBV7-2 to TRBJ2-1, with a weak D call TRBD2 (6 bases). This clonotype was obtained from a female donor in good health and CMV-seropositive. In DNA form, the CDR3 reads TGTGCCAGCAGCCTCGACGGGAGCTCCTACAATGAGCAGTTCTTC. Amino acids: CASSLDGSSYNEQFF.